Listed here are 5 T cell receptor beta chains from one sample, sequenced in a study of cytomegalovirus exposure and HLA in healthy donors. Vbeta (60) and Jbeta (13) primers were used in the PCR. Method: immunoSEQ multiplex PCR; TCRdb's copy keeps in-frame clones and lacks some. The sample has around 150,000 clones, approximately 67% seen once. The sample taken for sequencing was PBMCs. The origin of the receptors is a woman between 55 and 75 years old in good health and CMV-seronegative.

This clone appeared a few times. The chain uses TRBV6-1 and TRBJ2-5, with 9 bases that match TRBD1. The junction had 5 bases not matched to a gene; V was cut back by 4 bases and J by 5 bases. Germline V CDR1 and CDR2: MNHNS, SASEGT. The CDR3 extends over 14 amino acids. CDR3 amino acids: CASSANRGQETQYF. The CDR3 coding sequence is TGTGCCAGCAGTGCCAACAGGGGGCAGGAGACCCAGTACTTC.

This clone was counted between two and nine times. The chain uses TRBV19 and TRBJ2-7, with 11 bases fitting TRBD1. There are 16 residues in the CDR3. Losses at the gene ends were 6 bases for V and 3 bases for J; bases not matched to a gene: 10. CDR1 is LNHDA, CDR2 SQIVND, per germline (reference sequence). DNA for the CDR3: TGTGCCAGTAGCGACCCGGGGGGGACAGGGGGCTACGAGCAGTACTTC. Amino acids: CASSDPGGTGGYEQYF.

This rearrangement joins TRBV7-2 to TRBJ2-1, with 7 bases lining up with TRBD1. The junction had 8 bases not matched to a gene; V was cut back by 5 bases and J by 7 bases. This CDR3 has 14 amino acids. CDR1 and CDR2 (germline): SGHTA, FQGNSA. CDR3 sequence reads: CASSAIRGPNEQFF. The CDR3 DNA is TGTGCCAGCAGCGCAATTAGGGGGCCAAATGAGCAGTTCTTC.

This rearrangement joins TRBV9 to TRBJ2-5; unclear D gene. V was cut by 3 bases and J by 0 bases, with 9 bases left in between. CDR1 is SGDLS and CDR2 is YYNGEE in the germline V gene. The CDR3 has 14 residues. CDR3 in DNA: TGTGCCAGCAGCGAAACAGCATACCAAGAGACCCAGTACTTC. Protein sequence: CASSETAYQETQYF. The full variable domain, completed using reference TRBV9 and TRBJ2-5, is DSGVTQTPKHLITATGQRVTLRCSPRSGDLSVYWYQQSLDQGLQFLIQYYNGEERAKGNILERFSAQQFPDLHSELNLSSLELGDSALYFCASSETAYQETQYFGPGTRLLVL.

This clone was counted only a few times. CDR3 loop: CASWGRGGETQYF. The DNA for the CDR3 is TGTGCCAGCTGGGGCAGGGGAGGGGAGACCCAGTACTTC. The chain links TRBV27 to TRBJ2-5, with D maybe TRBD2 (7 bases). Germline V lookup: CDR1 MNHEY, CDR2 SMNVEV (reference sequence). The CDR3 runs 13 residues. V was cut by 8 bases and J by 5 bases, with 15 bases left in between.